This TCR beta chain was recovered during a study of somatic mutations in cytotoxic T cells in rheumatoid arthritis. Study information: Patient blood, which was peripheral blood collected as 30 ml EDTA, was drawn right after diagnosis and before any treatment started.

Libraries were prepared by immunoSEQ multiplex PCR; TCRdb keeps only in-frame clonotypes and omits some of them. The sample lists about 15,000 clones, under 80% seen once, with 15% in the top ten. The CDR3 sequence is 14 residues long. V lost 1 base, J lost 4 bases, and 11 bases lay in between. Germline CDR1 and CDR2: SGDLS and YYNGEE. Input material: CD8+ T cells sorted from blood. The chain carries TRBV9 and TRBJ1-2; D is undetermined. This receptor was identified in an adult with rheumatoid arthritis. The DNA of the CDR3 is TGTGCCAGCAGCGTAAAGTCGGGCTCCTATGGCTACACCTTC. The encoded protein is CASSVKSGSYGYTF.